This T cell receptor beta chain comes out of a study of shared clonotypes between healthy human individuals. Notes on the study in general: Shared across several donors were around 5% of the naive CD4 clonotypes.

A CD45RA+ naive subset and a CD45RA-negative memory subset were split from CD4+ cells. V was pared by 2 bases and J by 3 bases, with 8 bases between. Germline CDR1 reads SGHRS; CDR2 reads YFSETQ. The CDR3 consists of 13 residues. Some clones are missing from TCRdb's copy, which holds only in-frame ones; the method was immunoSEQ multiplex PCR. The data hold 2 million to 2.5 million clones, with approximately 93% observed a single time. In regard to this clone: Its antigen is still unknown.

The material sequenced was naive CD4+ T cells from PBMCs. The subset was: CD45RA+ positively selected. The chain recombines TRBV5-1 with TRBJ1-2; D gene uncertain. The source is a man between 18 and 29 years old in good health. Some clones in this sample may be carry-over from other donors' samples. CDR3 sequence: CASSLIQDYGYTF. In DNA, the CDR3 is TGCGCCAGCAGCTTAATCCAAGACTATGGCTACACCTTC.